This T cell receptor (beta chain) was obtained from a study of identical twins. This CDR3 region has 12 residues. Trimming stripped 2 bases from V and 5 bases from J, with 5 bases between. Germline lookup yields CDR1 MNHNS and CDR2 SASEGT. TCRdb ran MiXCR on the 5' RACE reads and lists one entry per CDR3 protein. The data show around 690,000 distinct CDR3 sequences, about 20% seen once. The sample was also reused in another study, on T cells expressing NK-cell markers. According to that study: Just one sequenced donor of eight was HCMV-seronegative, while seven were seropositive. An anti-gamma-delta TCR antibody restricted sorting to alpha-beta TCR T cells in several experiments.

The clonotype was recovered from a woman aged 18-29 years in good health. V usage is TRBV6-1 and J usage is TRBJ2-3, with no clear D. The specimen was PBMCs. CDR3 bases: TGTGCCAGCAGTGAAACACTAGATACGCAGTATTTT. This translates into CASSETLDTQYF.